This T cell receptor beta chain was recovered during a study of tumor-infiltrating lymphocytes in primary liver carcinoma. Priming with a constant-region primer yielded TCR beta cDNA from 450 to 550 ng total RNA. Three rounds of nested multiplex PCR with slightly modified ARM-PCR produced TCR beta libraries. TCRdb redid the calling of the multiplex PCR reads with MiXCR, one entry per CDR3 protein. The repertoire holds 25,000 to 35,000 distinct CDR3 sequences, with 76% as singletons. Turning to this clonotype: An end of the junction does not agree with germline; a read error may underlie this.

Both RNA and DNA were isolated together from about 20-30 mg of bulk tissue that had not been sorted. This TCR derives from a middle-aged man with primary liver carcinoma and hepatitis B virus infection. The sequenced sample consisted of liver tumor tissue from sampling region 5. Subset denoted: tumor region T5, tumor centre.

The CDR3 nucleotides read TGCAGCGTTGGTCGCCGGGACAGGGAAAACAACGGGGAGTTGTTTTTT. Its protein product is CSVGRRDRENNGELFF. V and J are TRBV29-1 and TRBJ2-2; 9 bases fit TRBD1. The CDR3 totals 16 residues. The V gene's germline CDR1 is SQVTM and CDR2 ANQGSEA.